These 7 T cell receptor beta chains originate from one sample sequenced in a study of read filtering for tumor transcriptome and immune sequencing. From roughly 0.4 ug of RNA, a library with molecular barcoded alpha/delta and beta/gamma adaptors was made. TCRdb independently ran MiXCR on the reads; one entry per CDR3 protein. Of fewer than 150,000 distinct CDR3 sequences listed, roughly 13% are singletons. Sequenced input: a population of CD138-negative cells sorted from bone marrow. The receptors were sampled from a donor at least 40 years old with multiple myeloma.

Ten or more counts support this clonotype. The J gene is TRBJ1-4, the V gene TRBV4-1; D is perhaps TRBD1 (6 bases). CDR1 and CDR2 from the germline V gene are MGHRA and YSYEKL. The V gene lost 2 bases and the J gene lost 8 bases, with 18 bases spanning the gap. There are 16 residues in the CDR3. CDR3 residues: CASSQQKDSRREKLFF. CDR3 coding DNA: TGCGCCAGCAGCCAACAAAAGGACAGTAGACGAGAAAAACTGTTTTTT.

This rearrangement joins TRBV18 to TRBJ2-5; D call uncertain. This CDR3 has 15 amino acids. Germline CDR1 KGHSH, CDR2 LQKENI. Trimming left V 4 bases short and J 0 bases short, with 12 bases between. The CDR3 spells CASSRNAEYQETQYF. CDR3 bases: TGTGCCAGCTCACGAAATGCAGAGTACCAAGAGACCCAGTACTTC.

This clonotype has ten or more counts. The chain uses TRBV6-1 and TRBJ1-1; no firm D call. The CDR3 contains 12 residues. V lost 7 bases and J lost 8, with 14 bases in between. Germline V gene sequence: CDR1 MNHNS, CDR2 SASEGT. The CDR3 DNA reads TGTGCCAGCACTGGGGATATGGGCGAAGCTTTCTTT. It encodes CASTGDMGEAFF.

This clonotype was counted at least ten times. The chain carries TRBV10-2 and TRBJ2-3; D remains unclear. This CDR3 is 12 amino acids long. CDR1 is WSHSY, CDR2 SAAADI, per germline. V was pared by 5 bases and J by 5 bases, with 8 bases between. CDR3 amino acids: CASSSSEDTQYF. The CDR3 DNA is TGCGCCAGCAGTTCGAGCGAAGATACGCAGTATTTT.

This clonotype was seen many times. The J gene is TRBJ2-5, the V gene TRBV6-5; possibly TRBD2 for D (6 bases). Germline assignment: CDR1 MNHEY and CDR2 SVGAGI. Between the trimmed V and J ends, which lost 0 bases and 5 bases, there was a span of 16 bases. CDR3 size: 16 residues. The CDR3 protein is CASSYSTGRGWETQYF. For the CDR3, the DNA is TGTGCCAGCAGTTACTCGACCGGGAGAGGCTGGGAGACCCAGTACTTC.

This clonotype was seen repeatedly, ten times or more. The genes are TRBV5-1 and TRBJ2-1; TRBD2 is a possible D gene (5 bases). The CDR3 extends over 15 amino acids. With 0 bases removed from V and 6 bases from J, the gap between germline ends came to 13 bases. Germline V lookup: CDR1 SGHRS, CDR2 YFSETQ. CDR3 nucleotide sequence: TGCGCCAGCAGCTTGGACGGCGCTAGCCCCAATGAGCAGTTCTTC. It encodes CASSLDGASPNEQFF.

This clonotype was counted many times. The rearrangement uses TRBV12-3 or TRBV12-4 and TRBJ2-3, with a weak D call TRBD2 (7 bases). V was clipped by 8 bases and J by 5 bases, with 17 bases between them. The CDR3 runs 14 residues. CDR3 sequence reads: CASLRGASGDTQYF. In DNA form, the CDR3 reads TGTGCCAGCTTACGGGGGGCTAGCGGAGATACGCAGTATTTT.